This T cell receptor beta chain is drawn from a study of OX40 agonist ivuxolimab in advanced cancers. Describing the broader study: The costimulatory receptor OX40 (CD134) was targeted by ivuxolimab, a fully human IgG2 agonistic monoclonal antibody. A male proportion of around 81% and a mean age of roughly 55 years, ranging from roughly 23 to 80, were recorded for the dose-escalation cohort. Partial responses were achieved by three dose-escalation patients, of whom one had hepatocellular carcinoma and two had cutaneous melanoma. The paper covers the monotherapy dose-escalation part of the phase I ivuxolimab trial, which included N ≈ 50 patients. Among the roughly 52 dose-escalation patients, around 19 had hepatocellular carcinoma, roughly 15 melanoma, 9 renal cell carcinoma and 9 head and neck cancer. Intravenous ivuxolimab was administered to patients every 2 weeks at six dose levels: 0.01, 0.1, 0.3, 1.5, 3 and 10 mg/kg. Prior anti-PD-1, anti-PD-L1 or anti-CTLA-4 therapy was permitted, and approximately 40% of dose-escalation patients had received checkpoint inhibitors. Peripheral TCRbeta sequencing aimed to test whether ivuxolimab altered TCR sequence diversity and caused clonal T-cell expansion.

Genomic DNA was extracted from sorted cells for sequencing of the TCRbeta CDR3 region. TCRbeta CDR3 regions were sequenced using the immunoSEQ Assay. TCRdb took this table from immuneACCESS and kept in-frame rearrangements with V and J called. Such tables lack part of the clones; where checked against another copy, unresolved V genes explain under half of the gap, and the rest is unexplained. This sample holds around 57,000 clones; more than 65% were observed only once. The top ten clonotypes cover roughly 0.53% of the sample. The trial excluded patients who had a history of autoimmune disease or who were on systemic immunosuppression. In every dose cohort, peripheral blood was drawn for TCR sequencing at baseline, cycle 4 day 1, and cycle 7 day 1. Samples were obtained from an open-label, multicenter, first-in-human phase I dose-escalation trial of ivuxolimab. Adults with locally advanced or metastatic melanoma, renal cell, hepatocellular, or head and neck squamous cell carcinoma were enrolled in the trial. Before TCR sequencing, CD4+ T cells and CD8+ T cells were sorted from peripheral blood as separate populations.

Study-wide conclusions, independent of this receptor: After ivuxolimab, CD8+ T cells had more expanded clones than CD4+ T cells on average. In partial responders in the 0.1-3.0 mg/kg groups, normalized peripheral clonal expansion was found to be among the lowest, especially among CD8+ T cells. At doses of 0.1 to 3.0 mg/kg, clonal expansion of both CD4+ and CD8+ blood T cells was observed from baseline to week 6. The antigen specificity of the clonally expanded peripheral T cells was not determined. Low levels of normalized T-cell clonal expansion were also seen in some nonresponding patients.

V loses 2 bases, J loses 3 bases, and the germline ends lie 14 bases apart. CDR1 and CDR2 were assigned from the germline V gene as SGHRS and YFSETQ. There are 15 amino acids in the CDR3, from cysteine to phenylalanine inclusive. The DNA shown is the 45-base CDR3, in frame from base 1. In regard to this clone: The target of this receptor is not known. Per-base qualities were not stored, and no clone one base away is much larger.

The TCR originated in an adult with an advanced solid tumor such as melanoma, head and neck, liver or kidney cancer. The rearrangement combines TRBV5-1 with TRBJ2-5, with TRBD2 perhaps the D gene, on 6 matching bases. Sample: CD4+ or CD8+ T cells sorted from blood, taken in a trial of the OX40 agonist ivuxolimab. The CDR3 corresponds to CASSLSPGGEETQYF. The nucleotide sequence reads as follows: TGCGCCAGCAGCTTAAGCCCCGGGGGAGAAGAGACCCAGTACTTC.